What follows are 13 T cell receptor beta chains derived from one specimen sequenced in a study of shared clonotypes between healthy human individuals (dated by TCRdb to between 2020 and 2021). The library was made by the immunoSEQ multiplex PCR assay. TCRdb holds this immuneACCESS table with in-frame rearrangements only. Some clones are missing; in checked studies, unresolved V genes explain under half, and the rest has no known cause. This sample lists around 1,000,000 clones; 77% were detected once. The ten largest make up approximately 0.9% of the sample. The sample comprised memory CD4+ T cells from PBMCs. The cell subset or site label on this specimen signifies: CD45RA-negative fraction. These receptors were obtained from a man aged 18 to 35 in good health. Some clones in this sample may be carry-over from other donors' samples.

V is TRBV5-1 and J is TRBJ2-3; 8 nucleotides agree with TRBD2. CDR3 length: 16 amino acids. V dropped 4 bases and J dropped 0; count of bases not matched to a gene: 7. Germline V gene sequence: CDR1 SGHRS, CDR2 YFSETQ. The CDR3 sequence: CASSLLAAVSTDTQYF. The CDR3 DNA follows: TGCGCCAGCAGCCTACTAGCGGCCGTAAGCACAGATACGCAGTATTTT.

The rearrangement joins TRBV23-1 to TRBJ1-5; TRBD1 matches 10 bases. TRBV23-1 is an ORF, with its function uncertain. V was pared by 3 bases and J by 6 bases, with 5 bases of the junction left unmatched. The CDR3 spans 15 residues. CDR3 DNA: TGCGCCAGCAGTCACCCAGACAGGGGGCGTCAGCCCCAGCATTTT. It translates to CASSHPDRGRQPQHF.

The J gene is TRBJ2-3, the V gene TRBV6-1; D tentatively fits TRBD1 or TRBD2 (5 bases each). The CDR3 contains 16 residues. The V end was cut by 3 bases, the J end by 2 bases, with 15 bases between. Germline V gives CDR1 MNHNS, CDR2 SASEGT. The CDR3 nucleotides read TGTGCCAGCAGTGACCCCCCCGGGACCCCCACAGATACGCAGTATTTT. As protein: CASSDPPGTPTDTQYF.

This clone appeared once. Other nucleotide sequences in the sample specify the same CDR3. This chain links TRBV6-1 with TRBJ1-1; D is possibly TRBD1 (5 bases). V lost 7 bases and J 3 bases, leaving 12 bases between the germline ends. Germline assignment: CDR1 MNHNS and CDR2 SASEGT. There are 13 residues in the CDR3. CDR3 in DNA: TGTGCCAGCAACACGGAAGGGGACACTGAAGCTTTCTTT. Its protein is CASNTEGDTEAFF.

V and J are TRBV4-2 and TRBJ2-2; 13 bases map to TRBD2. This CDR3 contains 16 residues. Per the germline V gene, CDR1 is LGHNA and CDR2 is YNFKEQ. V lost 7 bases, J lost 5 bases, and 7 bases stayed unmatched. The CDR3 spells CASMTGLAGETGELFF. CDR3 bases: TGTGCCAGCATGACTGGACTAGCGGGAGAAACCGGGGAGCTGTTTTTT.

V and J are TRBV5-1 and TRBJ2-3, with D hard to call. There are 16 residues in the CDR3. The ends were cut back, 2 bases at V and 3 bases at J, with 16 bases in the middle. Per germline, CDR1 SGHRS and CDR2 YFSETQ. In DNA, the CDR3 is TGCGCCAGCAGCTTAAACGGAGCAATCCGGACAGATACGCAGTATTTT. It encodes CASSLNGAIRTDTQYF. The whole variable domain, filled in from reference TRBV5-1 and TRBJ2-3, reads KAGVTQTPRYLIKTRGQQVTLSCSPISGHRSVSWYQQTPGQGLQFLFEYFSETQRNKGNFPGRFSGRQFSNSRSEMNVSTLELGDSALYLCASSLNGAIRTDTQYFGPGTRLTVL.

This chain uses TRBV9 with TRBJ2-1, with TRBD2 matching 7 bases. Germline values: CDR1 SGDLS, CDR2 YYNGEE. CDR3 length: 17 amino acids. The J segment lost 4 bases and the V segment lost 3 bases, leaving 13 bases of the junction unmatched. CDR3 amino acids: CASSADPLGRTYNEQFF. CDR3 in DNA: TGTGCCAGCAGCGCGGACCCCCTCGGGAGGACATACAATGAGCAGTTCTTC.

This clone was detected once. A read error may be the cause here, since a much bigger clone is one base away. Other nucleotide sequences from this sample produce the same CDR3. The rearrangement uses TRBV30 and TRBJ1-4; possible D gene TRBD1, 5 bases. The CDR3 sequence is 14 residues long. Germline V lookup: CDR1 GTSNPN, CDR2 SVGIG (reference sequence). As DNA, the CDR3 is TGTGCCTGGGGGGGACCCACAACTAATGAAAAACTGTTCTTT. Translated, it gives CAWGGPTTNEKLFF.

This clone has only one observation. The chain is built from TRBV4-2 and TRBJ2-5; D may be TRBD2 (6 bases). The germline V gene encodes CDR1 LGHNA and CDR2 YNFKEQ. Trimming removed 3 bases from V and 5 bases from J, with 16 bases in between. This CDR3 region has 15 residues. In DNA, the CDR3 is TGTGCCAGCAGCCATACCAGCGGGCTCCGGGAGACCCAGTACTTC. It translates to CASSHTSGLRETQYF.

This chain uses TRBV29-1 with TRBJ2-6; D gene uncertain. The CDR3 sequence is 16 residues long. Trimming shortened V by 4 bases and J by 1 base, and 14 bases separated the two germline ends. Germline loops: CDR1 SQVTM, CDR2 ANQGSEA. CDR3 DNA: TGCAGCGTTGGCAACAACCCGTGGTCTGGGGCCAACGTCCTGACTTTC. Translated: CSVGNNPWSGANVLTF.

Note on this clone: Within the sample, other DNA sequences also encode this same CDR3. J is TRBJ2-3 and V is TRBV4-1; TRBD2 matches 9 bases. With 1 base clipped from V and 1 base from J, the junction kept 3 bases outside the gene matches. CDR1 and CDR2 from the germline V gene are MGHRA and YSYEKL. This CDR3 spans 16 amino acids. The CDR3 nucleotides read TGCGCCAGCAGCCAAGGTAGCGGGAGTGGCACAGATACGCAGTATTTT. This gives the protein CASSQGSGSGTDTQYF.

Of note for this clone: Compared with germline, one end of the junction differs, possibly owing to a read error. The rearrangement links TRBV11-2 to TRBJ1-4; TRBD1 matches 10 bases. The CDR3 covers 15 residues. CDR1 is SGHAT, CDR2 FQNNGV, per germline. CDR3 residues: CASSLHGTGVEKLSF. DNA of the CDR3: TGTGCCAGCAGCCTTCATGGGACAGGGGTTGAAAAACTGTCTTTT.

The V gene is TRBV7-2, the J gene TRBJ1-4; TRBD1 matches 7 bases. Germline V gene data show CDR1 as SGHTA and CDR2 as FQGNSA. J lost 5 bases, V lost 2 bases, and 5 bases had no gene match. The length of the CDR3 is 15 residues. CDR3 residues: CASSLPTGQNEKLFF. In nucleotides, the CDR3 is TGTGCCAGCAGCTTACCAACGGGACAGAATGAAAAACTGTTTTTT.